This passage covers 8 T cell receptor beta chains from one sample sequenced in a study of monozygotic twins with cystic fibrosis. Data came from immunoSEQ multiplex PCR; TCRdb stores just in-frame clones and leaves some out. The sample includes some 22,000 clones, approximately 97% seen only once; the top ten take 0.12% to 0.15%. The sequenced sample consisted of blood. These receptors were collected from a girl aged 5-17 years with cystic fibrosis.

This clone was detected once. The V call is TRBV7-6, the J call TRBJ2-3; 9 bases are shared with TRBD2. Germline V CDR1 and CDR2: SGHVS, FNYEAQ. Trimming took 2 bases from V and 13 from J; bases not matched to a gene: 16. The CDR3 spans 16 residues. CDR3 protein: CASSLMASGVRLSEYF. In DNA, the CDR3 is TGTGCCAGCAGCTTAATGGCTAGCGGGGTTCGCTTGTCGGAGTATTTT.

A remark on this clone: Germline is not matched at one junction end, which may reflect a read error. V usage is TRBV7-7 and J usage is TRBJ2-2; D assignment may be TRBD1 or TRBD2 (5 bases each). The CDR3 consists of 16 residues. Germline V gene data show CDR1 as SSHAT and CDR2 as FNYEAQ (reference sequence). CDR3 loop: CASSPRASGNTGELFF. CDR3 nucleotide sequence: TGTGCTAGCAGCCCCAGGGCGAGCGGGAACACCGGGGAGCTGTTTTTT.

The table lists this clone with a count of one. This chain uses TRBV10-3 with TRBJ2-3; D is undetermined. Between the trimmed V and J ends, which lost 6 bases and 0 bases, there was a span of 7 bases. The CDR3 extends over 13 amino acids. The V gene's germline CDR1 is ENHRY and CDR2 SYGVKD. The CDR3 DNA reads as TGTGCCATCAGACTTCCTAGCACAGATACGCAGTATTTT. It encodes CAIRLPSTDTQYF.

This clone was seen once. This sequence joins TRBV2 and TRBJ2-4; unclear D gene. V was clipped by 5 bases and J by 0 bases, with 11 bases between them. Per germline, CDR1 SNHLY and CDR2 FYNNEI. The CDR3 length is 15 residues. The CDR3 spells CASSTEKLAKNIQYF. As DNA, the CDR3 is TGTGCCAGCAGTACAGAGAAACTAGCCAAAAACATTCAGTACTTC.

Of note for this clone: Other nucleotide sequences from this sample produce the same CDR3. The chain recombines TRBV5-1 with TRBJ2-2; 8 nucleotides agree with TRBD1. The germline CDR1 and CDR2 sequences are SGHRS and YFSETQ. V was pared by 0 bases and J by 1 base, with 2 bases of the junction left unmatched. CDR3 length: 16 amino acids. The CDR3 DNA reads as TGCGCCAGCAGCTTGGCTGGGACAGGGAACACCGGGGAGCTGTTTTTT. This translates into CASSLAGTGNTGELFF.

This clone was seen a single time. The chain combines TRBV30 with TRBJ2-7, with D possibly matching TRBD1 (5 bases). CDR1 is GTSNPN, CDR2 SVGIG, per germline (reference sequence). Trimming shortened V by 1 base and J by 2 bases, and 15 bases separated the two germline ends. This CDR3 comprises 15 residues. CDR3 DNA sequence: TGTGCCTGGAGTGAAGGGGCCCTCCCCACCTACGAGCAGTACTTC. Encoded protein: CAWSEGALPTYEQYF.

This chain uses TRBV27 with TRBJ2-6; D unclear. Germline V gives CDR1 MNHEY, CDR2 SMNVEV (reference sequence). CDR3 length: 15 amino acids. Trimming left V 3 bases short and J 4 bases short, with 10 bases between. The CDR3 spells CASSFLGSGANVLTF. The CDR3 DNA sequence: TGTGCCAGCAGTTTCCTGGGTTCCGGGGCCAACGTCCTGACTTTC.

The rearrangement joins TRBV19 to TRBJ2-3; no clear D. Germline V gives CDR1 LNHDA, CDR2 SQIVND (reference sequence). The CDR3 sequence is 14 residues long. V lost 7 bases, J lost 1 base, and 12 bases lay in between. DNA for the CDR3: TGTGCCAGTACCGGCTACCCGGGCACAGATACGCAGTATTTT. It yields the protein CASTGYPGTDTQYF. The full variable domain, its missing parts supplied by reference TRBV19 and TRBJ2-3, is DGGITQSPKYLFRKEGQNVTLSCEQNLNHDAMYWYRQDPGQGLRLIYYSQIVNDFQKGDIAEGYSVSREKKESFPLTVTSAQKNPTAFYLCASTGYPGTDTQYFGPGTRLTVL.